The clone carrying this TCR beta chain was detected only once. This record comes from a study of cytomegalovirus exposure and HLA in healthy donors. 13 Jbeta primers and 60 Vbeta primers were used for the PCR. The method was immunoSEQ multiplex PCR; TCRdb's version includes in-frame clones alone and lacks a portion of them. The table includes approximately 120,000 clones, about 80% detected once. The V segment lost 0 bases and the J segment 2 bases; nucleotides outside the gene matches: 1. The V gene's germline CDR1 is SGHVS and CDR2 FQNEAQ. The CDR3 is 16 amino acids. The source material was PBMCs. This sequence originates from a woman aged 40 to 50 in good health and CMV-seropositive. V usage is TRBV7-8 and J usage is TRBJ2-7, with TRBD2 matching 13 bases. CDR3 region: CASSLAGLAGAYEQYF. The CDR3 bases are TGTGCCAGCAGCTTAGCCGGACTAGCGGGGGCCTACGAGCAGTACTTC.